One and the same sample provided the 27 T cell receptor beta chains below, sequenced in a study of blood T cell repertoires in COVID-19. Sequencing used immunoSEQ multiplex PCR; TCRdb keeps in-frame clones, though not all of them. The sample contains around 68,000 clones, roughly 84% of which appear only once. The sample was peripheral blood. The source is a woman aged 45-65 years with acute or convalescent COVID-19.

The chain has TRBV27 and TRBJ2-2; 8 nucleotides align to TRBD1. The CDR3 extends over 16 amino acids. Trimming at V came to 0 bases and at J to 4 bases, leaving 4 bases not matched to a gene. In germline, CDR1 is MNHEY, CDR2 SMNVEV (reference sequence). CDR3 DNA: TGTGCCAGCAGTTTATCGGGACAGGATATCACCGGGGAGCTGTTTTTT. This gives the protein CASSLSGQDITGELFF.

This chain uses TRBV28 with TRBJ2-1, with 13 positions matching TRBD2. Per germline, CDR1 MDHEN and CDR2 SYDVKM. The CDR3 length is 16 residues. Trimming cost V 6 bases and J 8 bases; bases outside gene matches: 10. The CDR3 here is CASSVTSGRGADEQFF. CDR3 DNA sequence: TGTGCCAGCAGCGTCACTAGCGGGAGGGGGGCGGATGAGCAGTTCTTC.

The rearrangement uses TRBV18 and TRBJ1-6, with D uncertain. This CDR3 has 15 amino acids. V lost 6 bases to trimming and J lost 0 bases, with 9 bases between them. Germline V gives CDR1 KGHSH, CDR2 LQKENI. The CDR3 DNA is TGTGCCAGCTCTGCAACGAGCTCCTATAATTCACCCCTCCACTTT. Protein product: CASSATSSYNSPLHF.

V usage is TRBV30 and J usage is TRBJ2-1; D gene unclear. The CDR3 is 15 amino acids. The germline V gene has CDR1 GTSNPN and CDR2 SVGIG (reference sequence). With 4 bases removed from V and 2 bases from J, the gap between germline ends came to 15 bases. This chain's CDR3 is CAWTPGRIPYNEQFF. DNA of the CDR3: TGTGCCTGGACCCCAGGCAGGATTCCCTACAATGAGCAGTTCTTC.

The rearrangement uses TRBV7-2 and TRBJ2-3; D gene ambiguous. CDR1 SGHTA and CDR2 FQGNSA come from the germline V gene. The germline V and J ends were trimmed by 2 bases and 5 bases, with 5 bases remaining between them. The CDR3 loop spans 12 amino acids. The CDR3 protein is CASSLQEDTQYF. CDR3 DNA sequence: TGTGCCAGCAGCTTACAGGAAGATACGCAGTATTTT.

This chain connects TRBV27 to TRBJ2-2; TRBD2 matches 10 bases. CDR1 is MNHEY and CDR2 is SMNVEV in the germline V gene (reference sequence). The CDR3 consists of 16 residues. J gave up 5 bases and V 4 bases, and 7 bases lay outside the gene matches. CDR3 sequence: CASSSLAGVWTGELFF. CDR3 DNA sequence: TGTGCCAGCAGTTCGCTAGCGGGAGTATGGACCGGGGAGCTGTTTTTT.

This clone was picked up one time. The V and J genes are TRBV24-1 and TRBJ2-1; TRBD2 agrees at 14 bases. Per germline, CDR1 KGHDR and CDR2 SFDVKD. Germline trimming cut 4 bases from V and 8 bases from J; bases unmatched to any gene: 15. The CDR3 spans 19 residues. The CDR3 bases are TGTGCCACCAGTGACCTTACCCCAATGACTAGCGGGAGGGCCGATGAGCAGTTCTTC. It yields the protein CATSDLTPMTSGRADEQFF.

The chain has TRBV18 and TRBJ2-1; TRBD1 is a possible D gene (6 bases). There are 13 residues in the CDR3. V was pared by 4 bases and J by 4 bases, with 8 bases between. The germline CDR1 and CDR2 sequences are KGHSH and LQKENI. The chain's CDR3 is CASSLGQYNEQFF. Here the CDR3 DNA reads TGTGCCAGCTCACTCGGACAGTACAATGAGCAGTTCTTC.

This chain joins TRBV2 and TRBJ1-1; unclear D gene. The CDR3 is 14 residues long. V was cut by 3 bases and J by 8 bases, with 16 bases left in between. Per germline, CDR1 SNHLY and CDR2 FYNNEI. The CDR3 sequence: CASSDLGGYLEAFF. The DNA of the CDR3 is TGTGCCAGCAGTGACTTAGGCGGCTATCTGGAAGCTTTCTTT.

This chain links TRBV28 with TRBJ2-1; 7 positions match TRBD1. The CDR3 is made up of 15 amino acids. The V and J ends lost 6 bases and 4 bases, in that order; junction bases with no gene match: 9. Germline CDR1 and CDR2: MDHEN and SYDVKM. DNA of the CDR3: TGTGCCAGCAGGGGGACAGCCGAAAAGTACAATGAGCAGTTCTTC. Translated: CASRGTAEKYNEQFF.

The V call is TRBV28, the J call TRBJ2-3, with 8 bases matching TRBD1. Germline assignment: CDR1 MDHEN and CDR2 SYDVKM. The CDR3 covers 15 residues. V shed 6 bases and J 1 base; nucleotides not matched to a gene: 6. The CDR3, as DNA: TGTGCCAGCAGCCGACAGGGGTTGGGCACAGATACGCAGTATTTT. Amino acid sequence: CASSRQGLGTDTQYF.

The V call is TRBV7-8, the J call TRBJ2-7, with 7 bases lining up with TRBD2. The CDR3 sequence is 14 residues long. The V segment lost 1 base and the J segment 5 bases; nucleotides outside the gene matches: 5. Germline V gene data show CDR1 as SGHVS and CDR2 as FQNEAQ. CDR3 DNA: TGTGCCAGCAGCTTAGGGACTAGTCTTCACGAGCAGTACTTC. Translation: CASSLGTSLHEQYF. Supplemented by reference TRBV7-8 and TRBJ2-7, the full variable domain reads GAGVSQSPRYKVAKRGQDVALRCDPISGHVSLFWYQQALGQGPEFLTYFQNEAQLDKSGLPSDRFFAERPEGSVSTLKIQRTQQEDSAVYLCASSLGTSLHEQYFGPGTRLTVT.

This clone was seen more than once but under ten times. V is TRBV9 and J is TRBJ2-2; 9 bases agree with TRBD1. The CDR3 has 15 residues. Germline V CDR1 and CDR2: SGDLS, YYNGEE. Trimming at V came to 3 bases and at J to 4 bases, leaving 4 bases not matched to a gene. CDR3 bases: TGTGCCAGCAGCGCAGGGGGACAGGGCACCGGGGAGCTGTTTTTT. Translating it yields CASSAGGQGTGELFF.

V usage is TRBV28 and J usage is TRBJ1-4; 9 positions match TRBD1. J gave up 7 bases and V 5 bases, and 20 bases lay outside the gene matches. Germline V gives CDR1 MDHEN, CDR2 SYDVKM. The CDR3 spans 19 residues. CDR3: CASSPRPGQGLPLREKLFF. The CDR3, as DNA: TGTGCCAGCAGTCCCCGACCGGGACAGGGTTTACCCCTCCGTGAAAAACTGTTTTTT.

The J gene is TRBJ2-7, the V gene TRBV5-1; D is perhaps TRBD2 (6 bases). The V end lost 0 bases, the J end lost 5 bases, and 9 bases lay between the germline ends. The CDR3 runs 13 residues. Germline V gene data show CDR1 as SGHRS and CDR2 as YFSETQ. CDR3 nucleotides: TGCGCCAGCAGCTTGGTGGGGGAGGACGAGCAGTACTTC. Residues: CASSLVGEDEQYF.

The CDR3 DNA sequence: TGCGCCAGCAGCCAAGAATCCGGGGACATCTATGGCTACACCTTC. Its translation is CASSQESGDIYGYTF. V and J are TRBV4-1 and TRBJ1-2; weak D call: TRBD1 (6 bases). Trimming left V 0 bases short and J 4 bases short, with 12 bases between. CDR1 and CDR2 (germline): MGHRA, YSYEKL. The length of the CDR3 is 15 residues.

CDR3 region: CATSRDPGGWTGELFF. CDR3 nucleotides: TGTGCCACCAGCAGAGATCCGGGGGGCTGGACCGGGGAGCTGTTTTTT. The chain is built from TRBV15 and TRBJ2-2, with D perhaps matching TRBD2 (7 bases). V was clipped by 0 bases and J by 5 bases, with 13 bases between them. Germline lookup yields CDR1 LNHNV and CDR2 YYDKDF (reference sequence). The CDR3 spans 16 residues. The full variable domain, with the rest looked up from reference TRBV15 and TRBJ2-2, is DAMVIQNPRYQVTQFGKPVTLSCSQTLNHNVMYWYQQKSSQAPKLLFHYYDKDFNNEADTPDNFQSRRPNTSFCFLDIRSPGLGDTAMYLCATSRDPGGWTGELFFGEGSRLTVL.

This clone was recorded only once. The chain couples TRBV14 to TRBJ1-2, with a possible D match to TRBD1 (6 bases). The CDR3 runs to 15 residues. The V gene lost 4 bases and the J gene lost 5 bases, with 17 bases spanning the gap. Per germline, CDR1 SGHDN and CDR2 FVKESK. Here the CDR3 reads CASSRLETGFYGYTF. In nucleotides, the CDR3 is TGTGCCAGCAGCCGGTTGGAGACAGGATTTTATGGCTACACCTTC.

This clone was seen a single time. The rearrangement joins TRBV30 to TRBJ1-1; no clear D. V lost 0 bases and J 8 bases, leaving 10 bases between the germline ends. The CDR3 runs to 12 residues. CDR1 and CDR2 from the germline V gene are GTSNPN and SVGIG (reference sequence). The CDR3 sequence: CAWSVLVPEAFF. CDR3 nucleotide sequence: TGTGCCTGGAGTGTACTTGTCCCCGAAGCTTTCTTT.

As DNA, the CDR3 is TGTGCCAGCAGTTTATCGCGGCAGAATTCACCCCTCCACTTT. Translated, it gives CASSLSRQNSPLHF. The genes are TRBV27 and TRBJ1-6; D gene unclear. The V gene lost 0 bases and the J gene lost 7 bases, with 7 bases spanning the gap. This CDR3 contains 14 residues. Germline loops: CDR1 MNHEY, CDR2 SMNVEV (reference sequence).

This chain connects TRBV9 to TRBJ1-1; possible D gene TRBD1, 6 bases. The CDR3 loop spans 13 amino acids. Looked up from germline, CDR1 is SGDLS and CDR2 is YYNGEE. Trimming removed 3 bases at V and 2 bases at J, with 8 bases between. DNA of the CDR3: TGTGCCAGCAGCGGACAGGAAAACACTGAAGCTTTCTTT. It encodes CASSGQENTEAFF. The entire variable domain, with the rest obtained from reference TRBV9 and TRBJ1-1, is as follows: DSGVTQTPKHLITATGQRVTLRCSPRSGDLSVYWYQQSLDQGLQFLIQYYNGEERAKGNILERFSAQQFPDLHSELNLSSLELGDSALYFCASSGQENTEAFFGQGTRLTVV.

The chain employs TRBV2 and TRBJ2-3; the match to TRBD2 covers 12 bases. CDR1 SNHLY and CDR2 FYNNEI come from the germline V gene. CDR3 length: 15 residues. The ends lost 6 bases at V and 3 bases at J; junction bases unmatched: 4. The CDR3 DNA reads as TGTGCCAGCAGATCCGGACTAGCGGGGACAGATACGCAGTATTTT. Translated, it gives CASRSGLAGTDTQYF. The full variable domain, with the rest looked up from reference TRBV2 and TRBJ2-3, is EPEVTQTPSHQVTQMGQEVILRCVPISNHLYFYWYRQILGQKVEFLVSFYNNEISEKSEIFDDQFSVERPDGSNFTLKIRSTKLEDSAMYFCASRSGLAGTDTQYFGPGTRLTVL.

The chain links TRBV18 to TRBJ2-3; 7 bases line up with TRBD1. Germline lookup yields CDR1 KGHSH and CDR2 LQKENI. This CDR3 has 13 amino acids. Trimming removed 3 bases from V and 4 bases from J; junction bases left unmatched: 1. For the CDR3, the DNA is TGTGCCAGCTCACCCCAGGGGGCAGATACGCAGTATTTT. Amino acid sequence: CASSPQGADTQYF.

This clone appeared many times. The chain recombines TRBV2 with TRBJ2-1; 7 bases map to TRBD1. CDR1 is SNHLY and CDR2 is FYNNEI in the germline V gene. V was clipped by 4 bases and J by 10 bases; unmatched bases: 4. This CDR3 spans 12 amino acids. As DNA, the CDR3 is TGTGCCAGCAGTGGTCAGACAGGGGAGCAGTTCTTC. As protein: CASSGQTGEQFF.

The genes are TRBV9 and TRBJ2-3; 7 bases match TRBD2. Germline-derived CDR1 and CDR2 are SGDLS and YYNGEE. V lost 0 bases to trimming and J lost 2 bases; unmatched junction nucleotides: 6. CDR3 length equals 16 residues. CDR3 sequence (DNA): TGTGCCAGCAGCGTAGCTTCTGGGGGGGACACAGATACGCAGTATTTT. Its protein is CASSVASGGDTDTQYF.

The V gene is TRBV24-1, the J gene TRBJ1-4, with unresolved D. Germline assignment: CDR1 KGHDR and CDR2 SFDVKD. The CDR3 consists of 14 residues. The V gene lost 5 bases and the J gene lost 3 bases, with 9 bases spanning the gap. In nucleotides, the CDR3 is TGTGCCACCAGTGCCGTAGTTGCTAATGAAAAACTGTTTTTT. Translation: CATSAVVANEKLFF.

V is TRBV6-6 and J is TRBJ1-4; 10 bases fit TRBD1. This CDR3 contains 14 residues. Trimming took 6 bases from V and 7 from J; bases not matched to a gene: 5. CDR1 is MNHNY and CDR2 is SVGAGI in the germline V gene (reference sequence). The CDR3 DNA follows: TGTGCCAGCAGACGGACAGGGGGAGGTGAAAAACTGTTTTTT. Translating it yields CASRRTGGGEKLFF.